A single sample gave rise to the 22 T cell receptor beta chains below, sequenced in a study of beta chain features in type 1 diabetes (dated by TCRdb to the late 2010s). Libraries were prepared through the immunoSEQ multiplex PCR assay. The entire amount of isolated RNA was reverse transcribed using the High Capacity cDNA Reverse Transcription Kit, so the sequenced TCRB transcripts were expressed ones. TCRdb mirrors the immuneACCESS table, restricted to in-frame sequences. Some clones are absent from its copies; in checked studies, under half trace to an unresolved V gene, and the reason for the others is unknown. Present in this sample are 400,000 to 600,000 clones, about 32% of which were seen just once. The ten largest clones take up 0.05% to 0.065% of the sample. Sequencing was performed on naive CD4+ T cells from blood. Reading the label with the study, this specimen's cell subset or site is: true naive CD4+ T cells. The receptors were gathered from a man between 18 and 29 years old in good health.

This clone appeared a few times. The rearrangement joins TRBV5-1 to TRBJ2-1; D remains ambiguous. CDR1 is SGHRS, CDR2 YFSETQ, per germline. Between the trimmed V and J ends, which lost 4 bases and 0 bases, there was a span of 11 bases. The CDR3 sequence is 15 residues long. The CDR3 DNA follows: TGCGCCAGCAGCGTGGGCTCATACTCCTACAATGAGCAGTTCTTC. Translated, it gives CASSVGSYSYNEQFF.

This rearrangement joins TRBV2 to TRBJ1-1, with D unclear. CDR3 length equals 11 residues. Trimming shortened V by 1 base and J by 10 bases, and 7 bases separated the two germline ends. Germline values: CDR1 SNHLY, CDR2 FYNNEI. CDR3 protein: CASSEGPPAFF. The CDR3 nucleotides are TGTGCCAGCAGTGAAGGACCCCCAGCTTTCTTT.

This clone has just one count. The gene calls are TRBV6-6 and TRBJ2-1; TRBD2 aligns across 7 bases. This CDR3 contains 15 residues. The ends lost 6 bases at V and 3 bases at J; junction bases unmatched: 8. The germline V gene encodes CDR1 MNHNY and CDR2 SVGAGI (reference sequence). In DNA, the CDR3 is TGTGCCAGCAGCCCCGGCAGGGAGGGCTACAATGAGCAGTTCTTC. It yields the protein CASSPGREGYNEQFF.

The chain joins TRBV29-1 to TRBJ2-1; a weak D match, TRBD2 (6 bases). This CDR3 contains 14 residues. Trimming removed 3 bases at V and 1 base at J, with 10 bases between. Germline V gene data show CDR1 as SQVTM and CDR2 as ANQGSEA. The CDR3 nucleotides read TGCAGCGTTGATAGGGCGGGATCCTACAATGAGCAGTTCTTC. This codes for CSVDRAGSYNEQFF.

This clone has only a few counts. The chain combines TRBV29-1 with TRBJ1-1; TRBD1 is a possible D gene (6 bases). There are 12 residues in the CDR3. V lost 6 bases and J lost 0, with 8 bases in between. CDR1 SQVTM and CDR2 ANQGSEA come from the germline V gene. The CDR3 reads CSVHRVNTEAFF. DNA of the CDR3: TGCAGCGTACACAGGGTGAACACTGAAGCTTTCTTT.

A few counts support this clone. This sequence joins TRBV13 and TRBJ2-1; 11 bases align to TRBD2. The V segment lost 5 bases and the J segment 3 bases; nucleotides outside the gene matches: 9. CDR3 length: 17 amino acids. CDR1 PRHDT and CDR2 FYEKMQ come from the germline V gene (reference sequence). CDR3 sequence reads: CASSPPLAGGFYNEQFF. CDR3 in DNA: TGTGCCAGCAGCCCACCGCTAGCGGGAGGATTCTACAATGAGCAGTTCTTC.

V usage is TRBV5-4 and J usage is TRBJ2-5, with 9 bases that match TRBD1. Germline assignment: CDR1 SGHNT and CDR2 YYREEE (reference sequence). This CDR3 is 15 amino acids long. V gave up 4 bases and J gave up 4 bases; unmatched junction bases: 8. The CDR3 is CASSTGTGRGETQYF. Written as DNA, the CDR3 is TGTGCCAGCAGCACCGGGACAGGGAGGGGAGAGACCCAGTACTTC.

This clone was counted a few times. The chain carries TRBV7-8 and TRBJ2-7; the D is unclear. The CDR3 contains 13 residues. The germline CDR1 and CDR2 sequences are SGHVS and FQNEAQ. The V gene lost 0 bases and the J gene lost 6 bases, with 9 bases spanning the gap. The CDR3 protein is CASSLASSAEQYF. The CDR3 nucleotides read TGTGCCAGCAGCTTAGCGAGTTCGGCCGAGCAGTACTTC.

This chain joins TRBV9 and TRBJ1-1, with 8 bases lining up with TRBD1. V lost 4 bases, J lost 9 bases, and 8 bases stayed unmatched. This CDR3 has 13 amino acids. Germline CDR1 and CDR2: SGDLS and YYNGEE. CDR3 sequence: CASSQTQGAKAFF. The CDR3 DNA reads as TGTGCCAGCAGCCAAACCCAGGGGGCCAAAGCTTTCTTT. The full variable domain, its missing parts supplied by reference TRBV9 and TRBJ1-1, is DSGVTQTPKHLITATGQRVTLRCSPRSGDLSVYWYQQSLDQGLQFLIQYYNGEERAKGNILERFSAQQFPDLHSELNLSSLELGDSALYFCASSQTQGAKAFFGQGTRLTVV.

The CDR3 here is CASSVARTKGSEQYF. DNA of the CDR3: TGTGCCAGCAGCGTGGCAAGAACCAAGGGGAGCGAGCAGTACTTC. The gene calls are TRBV9 and TRBJ2-7, with D possibly being TRBD1 or TRBD2 (5 bases each). The CDR3 runs to 15 residues. Germline lookup yields CDR1 SGDLS and CDR2 YYNGEE. Trimming cost V 2 bases and J 6 bases, with 18 bases left between them.

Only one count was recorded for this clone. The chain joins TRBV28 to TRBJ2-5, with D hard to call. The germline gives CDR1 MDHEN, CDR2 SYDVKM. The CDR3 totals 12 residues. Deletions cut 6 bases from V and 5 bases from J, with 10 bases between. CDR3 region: CASSQGRETQYF. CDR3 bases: TGTGCCAGCAGCCAAGGGCGTGAGACCCAGTACTTC. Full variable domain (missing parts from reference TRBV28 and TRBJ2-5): DVKVTQSSRYLVKRTGEKVFLECVQDMDHENMFWYRQDPGLGLRLIYFSYDVKMKEKGDIPEGYSVSREKKERFSLILESASTNQTSMYLCASSQGRETQYFGPGTRLLVL.

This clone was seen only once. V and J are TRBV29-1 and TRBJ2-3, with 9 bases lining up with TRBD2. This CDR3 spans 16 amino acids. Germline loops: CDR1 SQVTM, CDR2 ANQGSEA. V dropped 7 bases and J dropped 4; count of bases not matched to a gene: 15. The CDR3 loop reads CSAIGDWREGADTQYF. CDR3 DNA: TGCAGCGCAATCGGAGATTGGCGGGAGGGGGCAGATACGCAGTATTTT.

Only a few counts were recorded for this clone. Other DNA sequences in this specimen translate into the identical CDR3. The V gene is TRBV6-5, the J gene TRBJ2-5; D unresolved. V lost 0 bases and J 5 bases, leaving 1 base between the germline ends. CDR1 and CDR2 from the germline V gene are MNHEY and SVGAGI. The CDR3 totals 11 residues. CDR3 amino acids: CASSYSETQYF. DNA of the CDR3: TGTGCCAGCAGTTACTCGGAGACCCAGTACTTC.

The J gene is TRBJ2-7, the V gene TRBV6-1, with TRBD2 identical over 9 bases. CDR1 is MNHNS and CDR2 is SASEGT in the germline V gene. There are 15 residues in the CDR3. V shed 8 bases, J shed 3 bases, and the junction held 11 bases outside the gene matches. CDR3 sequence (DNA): TGTGCCAGCCTTCTCACTAGCGGGTTCGTCTACGAGCAGTACTTC. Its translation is CASLLTSGFVYEQYF.

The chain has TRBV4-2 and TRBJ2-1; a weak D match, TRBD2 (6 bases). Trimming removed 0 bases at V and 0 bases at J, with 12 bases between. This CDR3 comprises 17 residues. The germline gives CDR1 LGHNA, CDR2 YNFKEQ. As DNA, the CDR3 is TGTGCCAGCAGCCAAGAACCTTCCGGGAGCTCCTACAATGAGCAGTTCTTC. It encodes CASSQEPSGSSYNEQFF.

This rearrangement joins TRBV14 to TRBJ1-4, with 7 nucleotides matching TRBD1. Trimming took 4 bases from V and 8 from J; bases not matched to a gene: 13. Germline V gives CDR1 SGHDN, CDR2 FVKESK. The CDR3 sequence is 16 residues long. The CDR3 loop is CASSLGTARGVEKLFF. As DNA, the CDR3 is TGTGCCAGCAGCCTCGGGACAGCCCGAGGAGTAGAAAAACTGTTTTTT. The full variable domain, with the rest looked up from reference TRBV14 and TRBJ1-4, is EAGVTQFPSHSVIEKGQTVTLRCDPISGHDNLYWYRRVMGKEIKFLLHFVKESKQDESGMPNNRFLAERTGGTYSTLKVQPAELEDSGVYFCASSLGTARGVEKLFFGSGTQLSVL.

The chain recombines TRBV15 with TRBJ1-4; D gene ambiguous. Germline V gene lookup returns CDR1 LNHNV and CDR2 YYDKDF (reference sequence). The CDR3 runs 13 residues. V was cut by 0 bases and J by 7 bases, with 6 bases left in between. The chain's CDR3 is CATSRDRIEKLFF. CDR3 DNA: TGTGCCACCAGCAGAGATAGGATTGAAAAACTGTTTTTT.

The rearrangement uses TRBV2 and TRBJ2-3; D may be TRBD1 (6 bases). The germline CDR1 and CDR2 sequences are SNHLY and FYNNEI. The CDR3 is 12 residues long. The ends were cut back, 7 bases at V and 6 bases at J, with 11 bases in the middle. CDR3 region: CASTGDADTQYF. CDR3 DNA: TGTGCCAGCACAGGGGATGCGGATACGCAGTATTTT. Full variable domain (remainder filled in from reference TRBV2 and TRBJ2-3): EPEVTQTPSHQVTQMGQEVILRCVPISNHLYFYWYRQILGQKVEFLVSFYNNEISEKSEIFDDQFSVERPDGSNFTLKIRSTKLEDSAMYFCASTGDADTQYFGPGTRLTVL.

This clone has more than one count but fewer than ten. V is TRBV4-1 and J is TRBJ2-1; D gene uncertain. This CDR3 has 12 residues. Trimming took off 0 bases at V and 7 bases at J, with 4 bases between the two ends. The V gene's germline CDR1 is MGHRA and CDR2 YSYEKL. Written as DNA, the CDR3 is TGCGCCAGCAGCCAAGATAGGAATGAGCAGTTCTTC. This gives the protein CASSQDRNEQFF.

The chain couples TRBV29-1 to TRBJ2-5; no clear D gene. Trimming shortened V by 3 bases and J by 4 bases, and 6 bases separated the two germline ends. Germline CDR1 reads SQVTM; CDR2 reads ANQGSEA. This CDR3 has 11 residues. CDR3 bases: TGCAGCGTTGACAAGGGAGAGACCCAGTACTTC. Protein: CSVDKGETQYF.

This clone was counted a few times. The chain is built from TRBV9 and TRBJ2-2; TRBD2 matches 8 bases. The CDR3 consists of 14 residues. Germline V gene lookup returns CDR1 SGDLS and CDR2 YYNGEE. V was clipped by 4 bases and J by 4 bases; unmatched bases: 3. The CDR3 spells CASSTSGTTGELFF. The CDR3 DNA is TGTGCCAGCAGCACTAGCGGAACCACCGGGGAGCTGTTTTTT.

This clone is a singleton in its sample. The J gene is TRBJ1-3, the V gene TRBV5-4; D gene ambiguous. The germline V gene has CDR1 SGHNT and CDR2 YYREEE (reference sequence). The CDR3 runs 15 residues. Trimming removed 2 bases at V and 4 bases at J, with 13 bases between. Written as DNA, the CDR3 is TGTGCCAGCAGCTTCGCTGGGGTCTTCGGAAACACCATATATTTT. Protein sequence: CASSFAGVFGNTIYF.